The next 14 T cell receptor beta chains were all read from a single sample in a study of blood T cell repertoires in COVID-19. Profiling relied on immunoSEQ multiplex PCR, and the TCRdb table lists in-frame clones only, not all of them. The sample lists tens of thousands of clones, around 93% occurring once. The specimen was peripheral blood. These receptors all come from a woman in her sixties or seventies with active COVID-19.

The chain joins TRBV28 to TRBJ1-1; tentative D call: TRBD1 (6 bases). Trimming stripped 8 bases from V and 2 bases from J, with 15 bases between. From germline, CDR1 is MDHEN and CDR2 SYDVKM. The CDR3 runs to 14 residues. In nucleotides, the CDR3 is TGTGCCAGCCCCAAGAGAGGGGGAAACACTGAAGCTTTCTTT. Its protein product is CASPKRGGNTEAFF. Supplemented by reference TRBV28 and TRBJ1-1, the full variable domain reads DVKVTQSSRYLVKRTGEKVFLECVQDMDHENMFWYRQDPGLGLRLIYFSYDVKMKEKGDIPEGYSVSREKKERFSLILESASTNQTSMYLCASPKRGGNTEAFFGQGTRLTVV.

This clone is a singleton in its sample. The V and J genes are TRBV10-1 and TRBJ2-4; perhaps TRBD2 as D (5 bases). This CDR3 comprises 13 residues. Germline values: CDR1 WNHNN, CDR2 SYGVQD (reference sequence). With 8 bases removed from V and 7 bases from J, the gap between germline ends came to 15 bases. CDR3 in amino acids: CASSASFGNIQYF. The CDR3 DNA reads TGCGCCAGCTCGGCTAGCTTTGGCAACATTCAGTACTTC.

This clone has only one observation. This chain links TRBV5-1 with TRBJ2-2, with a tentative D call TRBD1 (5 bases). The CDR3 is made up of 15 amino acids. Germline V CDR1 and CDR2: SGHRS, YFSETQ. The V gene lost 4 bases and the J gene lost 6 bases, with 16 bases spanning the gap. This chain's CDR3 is CASSPDTQGAGELFF. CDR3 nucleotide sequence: TGCGCCAGCAGCCCCGATACCCAGGGCGCCGGGGAGCTGTTTTTT.

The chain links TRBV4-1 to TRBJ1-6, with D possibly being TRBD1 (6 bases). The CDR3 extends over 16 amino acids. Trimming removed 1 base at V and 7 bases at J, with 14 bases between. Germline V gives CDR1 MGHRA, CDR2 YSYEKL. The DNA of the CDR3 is TGCGCCAGCAGCCAAGGTCGGACAGCCTTCAATTCACCCCTCCACTTT. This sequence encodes CASSQGRTAFNSPLHF.

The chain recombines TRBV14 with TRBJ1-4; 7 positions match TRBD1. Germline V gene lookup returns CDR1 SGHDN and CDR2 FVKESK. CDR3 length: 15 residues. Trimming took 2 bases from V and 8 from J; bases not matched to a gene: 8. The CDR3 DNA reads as TGTGCCAGCAGCCAATACAGGGGTTGGGGAGAAAAACTGTTTTTT. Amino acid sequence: CASSQYRGWGEKLFF.

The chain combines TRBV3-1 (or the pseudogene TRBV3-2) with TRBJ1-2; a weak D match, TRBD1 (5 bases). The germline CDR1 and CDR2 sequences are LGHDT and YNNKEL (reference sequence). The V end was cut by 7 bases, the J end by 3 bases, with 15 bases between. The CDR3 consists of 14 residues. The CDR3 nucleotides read TGTGCCAGCAAATTCGGGGGGGGTCACTATGGCTACACCTTC. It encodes CASKFGGGHYGYTF.

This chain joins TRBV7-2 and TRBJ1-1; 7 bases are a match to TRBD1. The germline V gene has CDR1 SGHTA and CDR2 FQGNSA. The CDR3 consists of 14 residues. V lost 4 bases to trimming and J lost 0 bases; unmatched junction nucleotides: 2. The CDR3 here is CASSSQGVNTEAFF. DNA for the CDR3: TGTGCCAGCAGCTCGCAGGGGGTGAACACTGAAGCTTTCTTT. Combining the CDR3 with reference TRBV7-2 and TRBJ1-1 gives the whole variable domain GAGVSQSPSNKVTEKGKDVELRCDPISGHTALYWYRQSLGQGLEFLIYFQGNSAPDKSGLPSDRFSAERTGGSVSTLTIQRTQQEDSAVYLCASSSQGVNTEAFFGQGTRLTVV.

This CDR3 reads CASSQTNRGPRYGYTF. For the CDR3, the DNA is TGTGCCAGCAGCCAGACCAACAGGGGCCCCCGATATGGCTACACCTTC. The chain has TRBV3-1 (or the pseudogene TRBV3-2) and TRBJ1-2; 7 nucleotides match TRBD1. CDR3 length equals 16 residues. V lost 3 bases, J lost 5 bases, and 12 bases stayed unmatched. Per germline, CDR1 LGHDT and CDR2 YNNKEL (reference sequence).

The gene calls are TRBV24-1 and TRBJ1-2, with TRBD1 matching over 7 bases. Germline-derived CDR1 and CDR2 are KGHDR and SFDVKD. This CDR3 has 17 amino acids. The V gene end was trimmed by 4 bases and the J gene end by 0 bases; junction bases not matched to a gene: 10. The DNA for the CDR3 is TGTGCCACCAGTGAGGGAGGCCAGGGGGTAACTAACTATGGCTACACCTTC. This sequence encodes CATSEGGQGVTNYGYTF.

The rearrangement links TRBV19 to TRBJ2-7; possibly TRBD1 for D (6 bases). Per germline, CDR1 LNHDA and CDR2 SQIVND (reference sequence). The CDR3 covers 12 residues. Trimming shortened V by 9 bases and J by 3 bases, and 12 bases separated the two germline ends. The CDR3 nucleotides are TGTGCCAGCTCCAGGGGATACTACGAGCAGTACTTC. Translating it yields CASSRGYYEQYF.

The CDR3 sequence: CASSIAGVMDTQYF. CDR3 DNA: TGTGCCAGTAGTATAGCGGGAGTTATGGATACGCAGTATTTT. V and J are TRBV19 and TRBJ2-3; D might be TRBD2 (6 bases). This CDR3 is 14 amino acids long. Germline V gene data show CDR1 as LNHDA and CDR2 as SQIVND (reference sequence). The V end lost 1 base, the J end lost 6 bases, and 11 bases lay between the germline ends. The full variable domain, rest sourced from reference TRBV19 and TRBJ2-3, is DGGITQSPKYLFRKEGQNVTLSCEQNLNHDAMYWYRQDPGQGLRLIYYSQIVNDFQKGDIAEGYSVSREKKESFPLTVTSAQKNPTAFYLCASSIAGVMDTQYFGPGTRLTVL.

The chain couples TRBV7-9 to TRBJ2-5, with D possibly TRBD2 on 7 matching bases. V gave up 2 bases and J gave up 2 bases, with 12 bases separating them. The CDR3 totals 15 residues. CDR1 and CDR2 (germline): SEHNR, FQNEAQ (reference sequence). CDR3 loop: CASSLIGGPQETQYF. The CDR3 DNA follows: TGTGCCAGCAGCTTAATCGGGGGGCCTCAAGAGACCCAGTACTTC.

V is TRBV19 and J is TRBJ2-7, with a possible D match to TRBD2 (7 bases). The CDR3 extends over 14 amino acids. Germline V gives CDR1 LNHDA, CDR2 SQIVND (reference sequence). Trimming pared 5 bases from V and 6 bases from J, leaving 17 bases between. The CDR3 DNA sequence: TGTGCCAGTAGTGCCCTCCGGGGGGCGGGCGAGCAGTACTTC. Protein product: CASSALRGAGEQYF. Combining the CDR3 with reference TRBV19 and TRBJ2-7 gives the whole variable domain DGGITQSPKYLFRKEGQNVTLSCEQNLNHDAMYWYRQDPGQGLRLIYYSQIVNDFQKGDIAEGYSVSREKKESFPLTVTSAQKNPTAFYLCASSALRGAGEQYFGPGTRLTVT.

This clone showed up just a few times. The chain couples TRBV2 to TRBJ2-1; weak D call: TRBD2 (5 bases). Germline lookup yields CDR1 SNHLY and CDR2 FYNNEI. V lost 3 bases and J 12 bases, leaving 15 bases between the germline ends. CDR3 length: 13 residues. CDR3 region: CASSDPLLAGQFF. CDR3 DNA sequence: TGTGCCAGCAGTGATCCTCTCCTGGCGGGGCAGTTCTTC.